Given below is one T cell receptor beta chain in context. The sample originates from a study of T cells expressing NK-cell markers. Turning to the study itself: The TCR beta repertoires were obtained from sorted CD3+CD56+NKG2C+, CD3+CD56+NKG2C- and CD3+CD56-NKG2C+ T cells.

TCRdb re-analyzed the 5' RACE reads; it lists each CDR3 protein once, without DNA. Its listing shows 500,000 or so distinct CDR3 sequences. This clonotype was sampled from a man younger than 30 in good health. Sequencing was carried out using blood T cells: a sorted CD56 or NKG2C T cell subset, CD4+ or CD8+ T cells, or bulk PBMC T cells (not recorded which).

This chain's CDR3 is CSAARRASGSKPDTQYF. V usage is TRBV20-1 and J usage is TRBJ2-3; TCRdb's D call, TRBD2, is unchecked because there is no DNA. The CDR3 spans 17 residues. Germline loops: CDR1 DFQATT, CDR2 SNEGSKA (reference sequence).